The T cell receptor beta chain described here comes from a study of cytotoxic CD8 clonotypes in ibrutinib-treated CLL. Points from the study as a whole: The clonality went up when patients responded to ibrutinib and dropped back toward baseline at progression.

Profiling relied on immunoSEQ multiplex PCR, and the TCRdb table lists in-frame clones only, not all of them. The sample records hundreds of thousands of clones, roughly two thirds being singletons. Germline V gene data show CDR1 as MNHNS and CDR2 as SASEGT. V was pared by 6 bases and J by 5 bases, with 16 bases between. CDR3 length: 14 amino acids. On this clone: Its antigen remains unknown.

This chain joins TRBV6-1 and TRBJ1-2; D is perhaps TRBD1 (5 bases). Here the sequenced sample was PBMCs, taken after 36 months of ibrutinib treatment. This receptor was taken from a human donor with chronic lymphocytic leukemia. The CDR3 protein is CASRPEGRWYGYTF. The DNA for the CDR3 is TGTGCCAGCAGACCGGAGGGACGATGGTATGGCTACACCTTC.